The sequence of this TCR beta chain was determined in a study of Ad26.COV2.S vaccination and SARS-CoV-2 variants. Trimming left V 4 bases short and J 6 bases short, with 12 bases between. There are 13 residues in the CDR3. From germline, CDR1 is MGHDK and CDR2 SYGVNS. Regarding treatment: around 19 received Ad26.COV2.S at low or high dose, single or two shots; 5 received placebo; per-sample allocation not given. Day 63 after the first vaccine or placebo injection was the time point for sampling. The protocol was immunoSEQ multiplex PCR, while the TCRdb copy is restricted to in-frame clones and leaves out a portion. The table lists over 400,000 clones, approximately 89% of them singletons.

The receptor was isolated from a person between 18 and 60 years old who received the Ad26.COV2.S COVID-19 vaccine or a placebo. Sequencing was performed on peripheral blood, taken in a trial of Ad26.COV2.S vaccine versus placebo. The V call is TRBV25-1, the J call TRBJ1-1, with D perhaps matching TRBD1 (5 bases). CDR3 DNA: TGTGCCAGCAGTGTCCAGGGCGGATCTGAAGCTTTCTTT. Amino acids: CASSVQGGSEAFF.